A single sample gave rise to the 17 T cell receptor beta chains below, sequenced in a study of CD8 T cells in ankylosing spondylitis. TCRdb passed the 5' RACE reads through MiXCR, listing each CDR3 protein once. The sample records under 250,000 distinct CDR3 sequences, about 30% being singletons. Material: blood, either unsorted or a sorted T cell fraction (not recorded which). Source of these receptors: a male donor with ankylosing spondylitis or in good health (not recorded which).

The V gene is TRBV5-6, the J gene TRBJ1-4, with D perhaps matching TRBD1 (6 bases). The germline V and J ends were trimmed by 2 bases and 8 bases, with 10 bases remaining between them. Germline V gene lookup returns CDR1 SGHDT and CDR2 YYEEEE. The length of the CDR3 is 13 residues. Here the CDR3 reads CASSFRGQEKLFF. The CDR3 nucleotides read TGTGCCAGCAGCTTCCGGGGGCAAGAAAAACTGTTTTTT.

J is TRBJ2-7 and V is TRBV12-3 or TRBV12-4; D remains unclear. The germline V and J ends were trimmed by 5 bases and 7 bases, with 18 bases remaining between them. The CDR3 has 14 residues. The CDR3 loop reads CASSPSQAPREQYF. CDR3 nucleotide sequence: TGTGCCAGCAGTCCCAGCCAAGCACCACGTGAGCAGTACTTC.

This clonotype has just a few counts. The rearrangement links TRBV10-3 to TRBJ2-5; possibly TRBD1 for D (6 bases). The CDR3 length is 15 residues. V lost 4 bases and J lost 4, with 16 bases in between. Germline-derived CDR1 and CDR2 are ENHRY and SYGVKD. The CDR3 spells CAISASRGTGETQYF. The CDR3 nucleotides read TGTGCCATCAGTGCGAGCAGGGGTACGGGAGAGACCCAGTACTTC.

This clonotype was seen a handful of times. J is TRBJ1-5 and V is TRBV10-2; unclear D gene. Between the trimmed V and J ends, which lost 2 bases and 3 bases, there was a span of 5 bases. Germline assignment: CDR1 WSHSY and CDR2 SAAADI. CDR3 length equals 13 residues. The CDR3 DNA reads TGCGCCAGCAGTGAGGTGGCCAATCAGCCCCAGCATTTT. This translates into CASSEVANQPQHF.

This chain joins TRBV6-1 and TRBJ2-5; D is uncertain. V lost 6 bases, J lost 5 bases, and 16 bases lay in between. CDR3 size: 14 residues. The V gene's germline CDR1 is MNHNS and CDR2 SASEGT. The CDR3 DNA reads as TGTGCCAGCAGAGAAATCGGGTCCGGGGAGACCCAGTACTTC. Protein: CASREIGSGETQYF.

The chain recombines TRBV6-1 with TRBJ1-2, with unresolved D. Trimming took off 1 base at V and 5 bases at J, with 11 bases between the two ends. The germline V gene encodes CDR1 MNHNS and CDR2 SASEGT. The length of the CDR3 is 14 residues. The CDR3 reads CASSEVGNWYGYTF. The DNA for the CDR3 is TGTGCCAGCAGTGAAGTGGGGAATTGGTATGGCTACACCTTC.

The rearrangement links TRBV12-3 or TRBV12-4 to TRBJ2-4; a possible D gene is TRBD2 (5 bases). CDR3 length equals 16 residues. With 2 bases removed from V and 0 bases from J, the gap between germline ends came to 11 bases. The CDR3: CASSLPGLLAKNIQYF. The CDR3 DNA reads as TGTGCCAGCAGTTTACCAGGACTGCTAGCCAAAAACATTCAGTACTTC.

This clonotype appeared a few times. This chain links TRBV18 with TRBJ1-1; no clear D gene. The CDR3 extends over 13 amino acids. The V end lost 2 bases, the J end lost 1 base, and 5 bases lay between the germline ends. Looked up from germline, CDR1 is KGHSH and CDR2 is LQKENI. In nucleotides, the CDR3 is TGTGCCAGCTCACCAACGGCGAACACTGAAGCTTTCTTT. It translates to CASSPTANTEAFF.

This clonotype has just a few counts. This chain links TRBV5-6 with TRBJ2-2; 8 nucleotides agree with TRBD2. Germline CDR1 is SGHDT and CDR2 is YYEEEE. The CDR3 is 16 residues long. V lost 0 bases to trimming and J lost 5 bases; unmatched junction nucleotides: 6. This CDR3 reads CASSLAGGARTGELFF. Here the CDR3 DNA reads TGTGCCAGCAGCTTGGCCGGGGGGGCGAGGACCGGGGAGCTGTTTTTT.

Here the CDR3 DNA reads TGTGCCAGCACCCCCGGACAGCCTAGCACAGATACGCAGTATTTT. As protein: CASTPGQPSTDTQYF. This chain joins TRBV6-1 and TRBJ2-3; weak D call: TRBD1 (6 bases). Germline V gives CDR1 MNHNS, CDR2 SASEGT. This CDR3 is 15 amino acids long. The germline V and J ends were trimmed by 7 bases and 0 bases, with 14 bases remaining between them.

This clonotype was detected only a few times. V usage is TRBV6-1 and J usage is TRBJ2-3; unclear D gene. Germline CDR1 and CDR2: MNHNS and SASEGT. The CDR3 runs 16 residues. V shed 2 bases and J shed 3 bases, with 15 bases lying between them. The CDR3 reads CASSETGYYDTDTQYF. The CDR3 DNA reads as TGTGCCAGCAGTGAAACCGGGTACTACGATACAGATACGCAGTATTTT.

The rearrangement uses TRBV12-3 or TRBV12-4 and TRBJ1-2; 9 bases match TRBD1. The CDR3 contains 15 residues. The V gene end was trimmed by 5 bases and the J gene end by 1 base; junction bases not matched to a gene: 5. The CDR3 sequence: CASSLQGAGNYGYTF. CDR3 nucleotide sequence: TGTGCCAGCAGTCTACAGGGGGCGGGTAACTATGGCTACACCTTC.

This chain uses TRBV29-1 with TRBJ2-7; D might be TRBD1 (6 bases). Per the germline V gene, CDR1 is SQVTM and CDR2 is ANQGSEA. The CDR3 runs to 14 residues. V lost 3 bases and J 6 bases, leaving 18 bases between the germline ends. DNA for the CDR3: TGCAGCGTTGAGAAGGGTCAGGGGTCCGCCGAGCAGTACTTC. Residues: CSVEKGQGSAEQYF.

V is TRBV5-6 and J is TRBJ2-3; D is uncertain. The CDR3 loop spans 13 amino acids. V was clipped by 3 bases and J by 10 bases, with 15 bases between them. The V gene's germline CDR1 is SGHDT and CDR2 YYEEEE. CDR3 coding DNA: TGTGCCAGCAGCTCGGCCCCCACGGATTCGCAGTATTTT. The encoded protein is CASSSAPTDSQYF.

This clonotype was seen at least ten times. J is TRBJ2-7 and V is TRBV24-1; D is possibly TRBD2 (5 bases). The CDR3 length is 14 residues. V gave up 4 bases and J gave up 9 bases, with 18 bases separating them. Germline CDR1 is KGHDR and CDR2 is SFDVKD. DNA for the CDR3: TGTGCCACCAGTGACCGAGGGCTAACCGGCGGGCAGTACTTC. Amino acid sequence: CATSDRGLTGGQYF.

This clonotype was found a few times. CDR3 sequence: CASRPGFGDGYTF. Written as DNA, the CDR3 is TGTGCCAGCAGGCCAGGGTTTGGGGATGGCTACACCTTC. The chain employs TRBV12-3 or TRBV12-4 and TRBJ1-2; tentative D call: TRBD1 (5 bases). The CDR3 runs 13 residues. V lost 6 bases, J lost 6 bases, and 14 bases lay in between.

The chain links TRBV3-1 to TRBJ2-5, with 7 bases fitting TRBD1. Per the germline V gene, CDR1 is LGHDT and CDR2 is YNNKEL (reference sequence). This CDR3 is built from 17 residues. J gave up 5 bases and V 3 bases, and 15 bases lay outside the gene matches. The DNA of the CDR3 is TGTGCCAGCAGCCAGGACGAGCCCGTAGGGGGCGCGGAGACCCAGTACTTC. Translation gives CASSQDEPVGGAETQYF.